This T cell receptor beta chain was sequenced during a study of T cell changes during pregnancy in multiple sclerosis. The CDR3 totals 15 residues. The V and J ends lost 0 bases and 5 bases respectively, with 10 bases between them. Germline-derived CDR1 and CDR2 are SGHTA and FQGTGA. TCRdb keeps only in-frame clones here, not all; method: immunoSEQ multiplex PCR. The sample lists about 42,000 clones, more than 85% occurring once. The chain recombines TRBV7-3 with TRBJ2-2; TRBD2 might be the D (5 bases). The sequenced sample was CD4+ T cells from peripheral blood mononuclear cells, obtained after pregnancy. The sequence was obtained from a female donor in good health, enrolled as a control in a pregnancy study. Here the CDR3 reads CASSLTLGGTGELFF. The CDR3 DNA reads TGTGCCAGCAGCTTAACACTAGGCGGTACCGGGGAGCTGTTTTTT. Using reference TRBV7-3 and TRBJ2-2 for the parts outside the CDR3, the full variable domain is GAGVSQTPSNKVTEKGKYVELRCDPISGHTALYWYRQSLGQGPEFLIYFQGTGAADDSGLPNDRFFAVRPEGSVSTLKIQRTERGDSAVYLCASSLTLGGTGELFFGEGSRLTVL.